What follows are 9 T cell receptor beta chains derived from one specimen sequenced in a study of shared T cell receptors in the human thymus. Repertoires were generated with immunoSEQ multiplex PCR, while TCRdb's copy carries only in-frame clones and drops some. Counted here are roughly 560,000 clones, 75% to 80% occurring once; the ten biggest clones make up 0.013%. This sample was shared with a second study, whose subject was human thymus T cells.

The sequenced material came from thymocytes. These receptors were collected from a boy under two years old with a congenital heart defect.

The CDR3 region is CASSQDREANTGELFF. CDR3 nucleotide sequence: TGTGCCAGCAGCCAAGATCGGGAGGCGAACACCGGGGAGCTGTTTTTT. The gene calls are TRBV5-4 and TRBJ2-2; 7 nucleotides match TRBD2. V lost 4 bases and J lost 0; bases outside the gene matches: 6. The CDR3 runs 16 residues. The germline V gene has CDR1 SGHNT and CDR2 YYREEE (reference sequence).

The chain employs TRBV7-2 and TRBJ2-5; 7 bases are shared with TRBD2. Trimming cost V 5 bases and J 3 bases; bases outside gene matches: 15. CDR3 length: 17 amino acids. CDR1 and CDR2 (germline): SGHTA, FQGNSA. The CDR3: CASSIRNLADSKETQYF. CDR3 nucleotide sequence: TGTGCCAGCAGCATCCGAAATCTAGCGGACTCGAAAGAGACCCAGTACTTC.

The genes are TRBV19 and TRBJ2-1; D might be TRBD2 (6 bases). The V gene's germline CDR1 is LNHDA and CDR2 SQIVND (reference sequence). The CDR3 consists of 15 residues. The V gene lost 8 bases and the J gene lost 8 bases, with 22 bases spanning the gap. CDR3 in DNA: TGTGCCAGTCGGAAGGGGCTAGCGATTCTGGATGAGCAGTTCTTC. As protein: CASRKGLAILDEQFF.

The rearrangement links TRBV4-3 to TRBJ2-1; possibly TRBD2 for D (5 bases). Germline V gene sequence: CDR1 LGHNA, CDR2 YSLEER. The CDR3 is 15 amino acids. The germline V and J ends were trimmed by 0 bases and 5 bases, with 11 bases remaining between them. CDR3 sequence (DNA): TGCGCCAGCAGCCAAGATCGAGGGATAGACAATGAGCAGTTCTTC. Translated, it gives CASSQDRGIDNEQFF.

This clone occurred a few times. The genes are TRBV5-4 and TRBJ2-7; no firm D call. This CDR3 has 13 residues. The V and J ends lost 3 bases and 2 bases respectively, with 9 bases between them. Germline CDR1 SGHNT, CDR2 YYREEE (reference sequence). This CDR3 is CASSSGLPYEQYF. DNA of the CDR3: TGTGCCAGCAGCTCGGGTCTGCCCTACGAGCAGTACTTC.

This clone has just one count. The chain carries TRBV13 and TRBJ2-3; TRBD2 matches 12 bases. Germline assignment: CDR1 PRHDT and CDR2 FYEKMQ (reference sequence). This CDR3 is 15 amino acids long. The V gene end was trimmed by 5 bases and the J gene end by 6 bases; junction bases not matched to a gene: 6. The CDR3 coding sequence is TGTGCCAGCAGCCCGGGACTAGCGGGCCCTGATACGCAGTATTTT. Residues: CASSPGLAGPDTQYF.

Here the CDR3 reads CASSLVSTYEQYF. In DNA, the CDR3 is TGTGCCAGCAGCTTAGTCAGTACCTACGAGCAGTACTTC. The V gene is TRBV11-2, the J gene TRBJ2-7; D call uncertain. The CDR3 length is 13 residues. Germline lookup yields CDR1 SGHAT and CDR2 FQNNGV. Trimming shortened V by 1 base and J by 2 bases, and 6 bases separated the two germline ends.

The genes are TRBV5-1 and TRBJ2-7, with a weak D call TRBD2 (6 bases). V was trimmed by 0 bases and J by 2 bases, leaving 15 bases between them. The germline V gene encodes CDR1 SGHRS and CDR2 YFSETQ. CDR3 length equals 16 residues. The CDR3 DNA reads TGCGCCAGCAGCTTGGCACGCTCGCCGGGGGCCTACGAGCAGTACTTC. It is translated as CASSLARSPGAYEQYF.

The sample holds a few counts of this clone. The V gene is TRBV25-1, the J gene TRBJ2-7; perhaps TRBD1 as D (5 bases). Germline-derived CDR1 and CDR2 are MGHDK and SYGVNS. The CDR3 has 16 amino acids. V lost 3 bases to trimming and J lost 0 bases, with 15 bases between them. The CDR3 DNA reads as TGTGCCAGCAGTGAGAAAGATAAGGGGTCCTCCTACGAGCAGTACTTC. Protein sequence: CASSEKDKGSSYEQYF.